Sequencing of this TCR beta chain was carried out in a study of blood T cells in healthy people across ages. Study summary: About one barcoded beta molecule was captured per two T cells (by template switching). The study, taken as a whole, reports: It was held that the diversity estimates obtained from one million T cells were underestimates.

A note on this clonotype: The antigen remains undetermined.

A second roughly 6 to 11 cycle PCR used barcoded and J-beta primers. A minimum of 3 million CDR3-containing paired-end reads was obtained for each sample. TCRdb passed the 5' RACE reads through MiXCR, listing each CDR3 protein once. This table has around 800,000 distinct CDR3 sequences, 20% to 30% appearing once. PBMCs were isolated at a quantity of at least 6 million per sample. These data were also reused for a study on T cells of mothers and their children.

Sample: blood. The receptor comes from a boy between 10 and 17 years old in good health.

The CDR3 nucleotides read TGCGCCAGCAGCCAAGGATCAGGGGATAACTCCTACGAGCAGTACTTC. Protein sequence: CASSQGSGDNSYEQYF. This chain connects TRBV4-3 to TRBJ2-7, with D tentatively TRBD1 (6 bases). Germline V gene lookup returns CDR1 LGHNA and CDR2 YSLEER. The CDR3 totals 16 residues. V lost 1 base and J lost 0, with 13 bases in between.